Following are 17 T cell receptor beta chains from one sample sequenced in a study of blood T cell repertoires in COVID-19. TCRdb's copy holds only in-frame clones and misses some; the assay was immunoSEQ multiplex PCR. The sample lists 200,000 to 250,000 clones, about nine tenths occurring once. Sequencing input: peripheral blood. The source is a man aged 55 to 69 with acute or convalescent COVID-19.

The V and J genes are TRBV28 and TRBJ1-5; TRBD1 matches at 7 bases. CDR1 and CDR2 (germline): MDHEN, SYDVKM. The CDR3 has 15 residues. Germline trimming cut 5 bases from V and 1 base from J; bases unmatched to any gene: 5. The CDR3 region has the DNA TGTGCCAGCAGTGACAGGGATGGGAGCAATCAGCCCCAGCATTTT. Amino acid sequence: CASSDRDGSNQPQHF.

The V gene is TRBV6-5, the J gene TRBJ2-7; TRBD2 agrees at 10 bases. The J segment lost 3 bases and the V segment lost 2 bases, leaving 7 bases of the junction unmatched. The germline CDR1 and CDR2 sequences are MNHEY and SVGAGI. The CDR3 sequence is 16 residues long. The CDR3 loop reads CASSYTSGRAHYEQYF. The CDR3 region has the DNA TGTGCCAGCAGTTACACCAGCGGGAGGGCCCACTACGAGCAGTACTTC.

CDR3 amino acids: CSVLGAGEKLFF. CDR3 DNA: TGCAGCGTTTTGGGGGCAGGAGAAAAACTGTTTTTT. The chain couples TRBV29-1 to TRBJ1-4; perhaps TRBD1 as D (6 bases). The CDR3 is made up of 12 amino acids. V gave up 5 bases and J gave up 8 bases, with 12 bases separating them. CDR1 and CDR2 from the germline V gene are SQVTM and ANQGSEA. Supplemented by reference TRBV29-1 and TRBJ1-4, the full variable domain reads SAVISQKPSRDICQRGTSLTIQCQVDSQVTMMFWYRQQPGQSLTLIATANQGSEATYESGFVIDKFPISRPNLTFSTLTVSNMSPEDSSIYLCSVLGAGEKLFFGSGTQLSVL.

The chain has TRBV29-1 and TRBJ2-1; TRBD1 aligns across 7 bases. J gave up 7 bases and V 0 bases, and 9 bases lay outside the gene matches. Germline V CDR1 and CDR2: SQVTM, ANQGSEA. The CDR3 has 15 amino acids. The CDR3 DNA reads TGCAGCGTTGAAGATTTAAGGACAGGCCCAAATGAGCAGTTCTTC. This codes for CSVEDLRTGPNEQFF.

The J gene is TRBJ1-3, the V gene TRBV30; D is uncertain. The CDR3 contains 13 residues. CDR1 and CDR2 from the germline V gene are GTSNPN and SVGIG (reference sequence). CDR3 protein: CALGGRPGNTIYF. CDR3 DNA sequence: TGTGCTCTAGGAGGAAGGCCTGGAAACACCATATATTTT. The full variable domain, with the rest looked up from reference TRBV30 and TRBJ1-3, is SQTIHQWPATLVQPVGSPLSLECTVEGTSNPNLYWYRQAAGRGLQLLFYSVGIGQISSEVPQNLSASRPQDRQFILSSKKLLLSDSGFYLCALGGRPGNTIYFGEGSWLTVV.

The rearrangement uses TRBV7-2 and TRBJ2-2; TRBD2 matches at 10 bases. CDR1 and CDR2 from the germline V gene are SGHTA and FQGNSA. Germline trimming cut 5 bases from V and 5 bases from J; bases unmatched to any gene: 11. This CDR3 has 17 amino acids. The CDR3 region has the DNA TGTGCCAGCAGCACCCACCTAGCGGGAGTGTATACCGGGGAGCTGTTTTTT. This translates into CASSTHLAGVYTGELFF.

CDR3 residues: CASSELVAGTEAFF. DNA of the CDR3: TGTGCCAGCAGTGAATTGGTGGCAGGGACTGAAGCTTTCTTT. V and J are TRBV2 and TRBJ1-1, with a possible D match to TRBD1 (5 bases). The V gene lost 2 bases and the J gene lost 5 bases, with 12 bases spanning the gap. The germline CDR1 and CDR2 sequences are SNHLY and FYNNEI. This CDR3 has 14 amino acids. Complete variable domain (other parts from reference TRBV2 and TRBJ1-1): EPEVTQTPSHQVTQMGQEVILRCVPISNHLYFYWYRQILGQKVEFLVSFYNNEISEKSEIFDDQFSVERPDGSNFTLKIRSTKLEDSAMYFCASSELVAGTEAFFGQGTRLTVV.

This chain links TRBV29-1 with TRBJ2-3, with D tentatively TRBD2 (7 bases). V shed 7 bases and J shed 0 bases, with 23 bases lying between them. Germline V gene sequence: CDR1 SQVTM, CDR2 ANQGSEA. The CDR3 runs to 17 residues. This CDR3 is CSARGFAGEASTDTQYF. DNA for the CDR3: TGCAGCGCCAGGGGTTTTGCGGGGGAGGCTAGCACAGATACGCAGTATTTT.

This chain uses TRBV14 with TRBJ2-7; 7 nucleotides align to TRBD2. Germline V gene data show CDR1 as SGHDN and CDR2 as FVKESK. J was trimmed by 4 bases and V by 5 bases; bases with no gene match: 8. This CDR3 is built from 14 residues. The CDR3 bases are TGTGCCAGCAGCGAACTAGCGAGGGAGTACGAGCAGTACTTC. Translating gives CASSELAREYEQYF.

The chain couples TRBV24-1 to TRBJ2-2; 12 nucleotides agree with TRBD2. Germline CDR1 is KGHDR and CDR2 is SFDVKD. V shed 1 base, J shed 0 bases, and the junction held 2 bases outside the gene matches. The CDR3 spans 18 residues. The CDR3 DNA sequence: TGTGCCACCAGTGATTTAGGACTAGCGGGAACGAACACCGGGGAGCTGTTTTTT. Amino acids: CATSDLGLAGTNTGELFF.

The V and J genes are TRBV6-1 and TRBJ1-5, with 8 bases matching TRBD1. V dropped 5 bases and J dropped 6; count of bases not matched to a gene: 9. The CDR3 has 15 residues. Germline values: CDR1 MNHNS, CDR2 SASEGT. The CDR3 here is CASSTPRGQGQPQHF. CDR3 bases: TGTGCCAGCAGTACCCCCAGGGGGCAGGGTCAGCCCCAGCATTTT.

This clone has just one count. The rearrangement links TRBV7-3 to TRBJ2-3; no reliable D call. The V gene's germline CDR1 is SGHTA and CDR2 FQGTGA. V was cut by 5 bases and J by 2 bases, with 5 bases left in between. This CDR3 has 12 amino acids. The CDR3 reads CASSPSTDTQYF. The DNA for the CDR3 is TGTGCCAGCAGCCCCTCCACAGATACGCAGTATTTT.

The chain joins TRBV4-3 to TRBJ2-3, with D perhaps TRBD2 (5 bases). Trimming removed 1 base at V and 6 bases at J, with 5 bases between. This CDR3 region has 12 residues. CDR1 LGHNA and CDR2 YSLEER come from the germline V gene. The CDR3 sequence: CASSQGRDTQYF. The CDR3, as DNA: TGCGCCAGCAGCCAAGGGAGGGATACGCAGTATTTT.

This clone was counted a few times. The V and J genes are TRBV18 and TRBJ1-1; D gene unclear. V lost 3 bases and J lost 0, with 8 bases in between. Germline assignment: CDR1 KGHSH and CDR2 LQKENI. The CDR3 loop spans 14 amino acids. CDR3 coding DNA: TGTGCCAGCTCACCTCCGGGTATGAACACTGAAGCTTTCTTT. Protein product: CASSPPGMNTEAFF.

V and J are TRBV27 and TRBJ2-1, with 7 nucleotides matching TRBD2. With V trimmed by 6 bases and J by 6 bases, 11 bases remained unmatched. The CDR3 consists of 15 residues. CDR1 is MNHEY, CDR2 SMNVEV, per germline (reference sequence). The CDR3 loop reads CASRLREKVGNEQFF. The CDR3 DNA follows: TGTGCCAGCAGATTGCGGGAGAAGGTAGGCAATGAGCAGTTCTTC.

The CDR3 DNA is TGTGCCAGTAGTACCCCCGCGACTAGCGGGAGTATGAGGGGCACAGATACGCAGTATTTT. The encoded protein is CASSTPATSGSMRGTDTQYF. The chain joins TRBV19 to TRBJ2-3; 12 bases line up with TRBD2. J was trimmed by 1 base and V by 4 bases; bases with no gene match: 15. The CDR3 is 20 residues long. Looked up from germline, CDR1 is LNHDA and CDR2 is SQIVND (reference sequence).

The CDR3 sequence: CASSEGLAGGNEQFF. CDR3 DNA: TGTGCCAGCAGTGAGGGACTAGCGGGAGGCAATGAGCAGTTCTTC. The chain couples TRBV25-1 to TRBJ2-1; TRBD2 aligns across 15 bases. CDR1 MGHDK and CDR2 SYGVNS come from the germline V gene. J lost 6 bases, V lost 3 bases, and 0 bases had no gene match. This CDR3 has 15 amino acids.